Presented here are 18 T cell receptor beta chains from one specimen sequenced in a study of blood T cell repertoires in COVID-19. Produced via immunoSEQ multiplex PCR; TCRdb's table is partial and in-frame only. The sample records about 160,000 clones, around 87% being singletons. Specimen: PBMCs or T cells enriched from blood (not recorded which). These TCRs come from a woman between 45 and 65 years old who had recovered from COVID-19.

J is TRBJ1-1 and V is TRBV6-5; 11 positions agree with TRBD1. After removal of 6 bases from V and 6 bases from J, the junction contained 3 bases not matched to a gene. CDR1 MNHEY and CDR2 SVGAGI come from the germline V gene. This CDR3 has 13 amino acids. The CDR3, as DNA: TGTGCCAGCAGGCGGGGACAGGGGGCTGAAGCTTTCTTT. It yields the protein CASRRGQGAEAFF.

DNA for the CDR3: TGTGCCAGCAGTCCAACCGCCGGGACAGCTAACTATGGCTACACCTTC. This sequence encodes CASSPTAGTANYGYTF. V is TRBV27 and J is TRBJ1-2, with TRBD1 matching over 7 bases. CDR3 length equals 16 residues. The germline V gene encodes CDR1 MNHEY and CDR2 SMNVEV (reference sequence). Losses at the gene ends were 5 bases for V and 0 bases for J; bases not matched to a gene: 9.

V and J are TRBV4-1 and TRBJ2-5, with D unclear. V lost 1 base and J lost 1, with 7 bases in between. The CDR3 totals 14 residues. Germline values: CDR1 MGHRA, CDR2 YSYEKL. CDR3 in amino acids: CASSQVPSQETQYF. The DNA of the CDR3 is TGCGCCAGCAGCCAAGTCCCCAGCCAAGAGACCCAGTACTTC.

The CDR3 region has the DNA TGTGCCAGCAGGCCTCAGGGTGGGGGCAATCAGCCCCAGCATTTT. It translates to CASRPQGGGNQPQHF. This chain joins TRBV6-5 and TRBJ1-5; tentative D call: TRBD1 (5 bases). CDR3 size: 15 residues. The germline CDR1 and CDR2 sequences are MNHEY and SVGAGI. V lost 6 bases to trimming and J lost 2 bases, with 14 bases between them.

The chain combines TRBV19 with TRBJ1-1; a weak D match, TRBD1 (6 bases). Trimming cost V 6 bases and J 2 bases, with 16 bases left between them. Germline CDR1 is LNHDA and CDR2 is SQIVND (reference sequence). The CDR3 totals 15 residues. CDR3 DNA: TGTGCCAGTAGCGGAGGGGGGGCCTATAACACTGAAGCTTTCTTT. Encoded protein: CASSGGGAYNTEAFF.

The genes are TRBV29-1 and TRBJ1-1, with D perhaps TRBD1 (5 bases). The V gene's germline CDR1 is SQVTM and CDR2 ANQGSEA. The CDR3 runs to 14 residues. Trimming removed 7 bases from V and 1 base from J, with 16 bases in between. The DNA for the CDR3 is TGCAGCGGGACCCCCCCTGGGGCGAACACTGAAGCTTTCTTT. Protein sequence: CSGTPPGANTEAFF.

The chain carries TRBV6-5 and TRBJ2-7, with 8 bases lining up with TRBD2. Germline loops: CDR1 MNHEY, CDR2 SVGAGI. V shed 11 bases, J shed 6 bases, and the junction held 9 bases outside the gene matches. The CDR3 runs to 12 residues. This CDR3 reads CAAAGVEGEQYF. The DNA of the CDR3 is TGTGCCGCAGCGGGAGTAGAGGGCGAGCAGTACTTC.

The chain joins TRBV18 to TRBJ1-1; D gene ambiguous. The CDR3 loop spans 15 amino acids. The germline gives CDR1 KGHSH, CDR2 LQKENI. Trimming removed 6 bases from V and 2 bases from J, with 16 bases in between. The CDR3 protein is CASSPLTGSNTEAFF. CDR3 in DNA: TGTGCCAGCTCTCCCTTGACGGGGTCTAACACTGAAGCTTTCTTT.

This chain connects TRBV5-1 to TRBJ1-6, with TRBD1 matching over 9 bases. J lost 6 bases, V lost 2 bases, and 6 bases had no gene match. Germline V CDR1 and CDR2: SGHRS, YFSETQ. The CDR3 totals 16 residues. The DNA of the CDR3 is TGCGCCAGCAGCTTACGAGGGGACAGGGTTAATTCACCCCTCCACTTT. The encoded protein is CASSLRGDRVNSPLHF.

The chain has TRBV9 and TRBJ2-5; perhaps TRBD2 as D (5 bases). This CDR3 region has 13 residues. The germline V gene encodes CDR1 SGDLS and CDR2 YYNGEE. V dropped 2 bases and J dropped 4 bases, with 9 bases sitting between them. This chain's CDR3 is CASSVGVRETQYF. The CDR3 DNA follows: TGTGCCAGCAGCGTCGGGGTACGAGAGACCCAGTACTTC.

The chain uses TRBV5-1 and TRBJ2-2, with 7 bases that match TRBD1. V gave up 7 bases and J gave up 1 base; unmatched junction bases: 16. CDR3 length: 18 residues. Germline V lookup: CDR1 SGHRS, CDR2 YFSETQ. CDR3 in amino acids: CASSSGSTGALNTGELFF. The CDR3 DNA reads TGCGCCAGCTCGTCTGGAAGCACAGGGGCTCTGAACACCGGGGAGCTGTTTTTT. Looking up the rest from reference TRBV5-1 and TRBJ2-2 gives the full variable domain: KAGVTQTPRYLIKTRGQQVTLSCSPISGHRSVSWYQQTPGQGLQFLFEYFSETQRNKGNFPGRFSGRQFSNSRSEMNVSTLELGDSALYLCASSSGSTGALNTGELFFGEGSRLTVL.

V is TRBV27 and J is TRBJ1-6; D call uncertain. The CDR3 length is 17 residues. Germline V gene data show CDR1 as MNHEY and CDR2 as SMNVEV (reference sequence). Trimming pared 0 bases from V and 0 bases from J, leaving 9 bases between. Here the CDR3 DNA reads TGTGCCAGCAGTTTATCGGGAGTCAGCTCCTATAATTCACCCCTCCACTTT. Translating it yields CASSLSGVSSYNSPLHF.

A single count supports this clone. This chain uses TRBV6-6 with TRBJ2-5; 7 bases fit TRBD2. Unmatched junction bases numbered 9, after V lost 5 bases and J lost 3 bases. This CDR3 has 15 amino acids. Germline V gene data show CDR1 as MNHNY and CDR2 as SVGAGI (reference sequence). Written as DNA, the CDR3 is TGTGCCAGCAGTAGCCCCCAGGGAGGGGAAGAGACCCAGTACTTC. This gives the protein CASSSPQGGEETQYF.

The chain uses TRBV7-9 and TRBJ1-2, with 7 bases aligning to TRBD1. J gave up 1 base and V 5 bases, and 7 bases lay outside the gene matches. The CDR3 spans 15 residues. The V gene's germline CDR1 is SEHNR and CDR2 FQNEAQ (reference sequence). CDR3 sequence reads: CASSPGTASNYGYTF. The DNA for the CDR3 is TGTGCCAGCAGCCCCGGGACAGCTAGTAACTATGGCTACACCTTC.

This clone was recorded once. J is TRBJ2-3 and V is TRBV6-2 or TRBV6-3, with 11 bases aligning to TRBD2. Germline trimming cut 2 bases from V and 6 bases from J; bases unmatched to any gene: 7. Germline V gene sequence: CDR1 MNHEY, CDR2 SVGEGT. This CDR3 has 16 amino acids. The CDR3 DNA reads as TGTGCCAGCAGTTACGTTAGCGGGGGGGCCGAGGATACGCAGTATTTT. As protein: CASSYVSGGAEDTQYF.

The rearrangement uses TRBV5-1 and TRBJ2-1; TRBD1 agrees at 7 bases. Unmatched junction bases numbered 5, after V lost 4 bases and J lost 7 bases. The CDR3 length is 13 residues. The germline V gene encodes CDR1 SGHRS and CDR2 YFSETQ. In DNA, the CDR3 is TGCGCCAGCAGCGCATTACAGGGGAATGAGCAGTTCTTC. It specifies CASSALQGNEQFF.

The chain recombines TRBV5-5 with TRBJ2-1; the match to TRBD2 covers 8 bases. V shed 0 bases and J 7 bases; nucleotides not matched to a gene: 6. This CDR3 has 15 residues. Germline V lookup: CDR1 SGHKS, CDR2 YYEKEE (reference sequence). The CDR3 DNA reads TGTGCCAGCAGCTTGGCGGGGGGGATTAGGAATGAGCAGTTCTTC. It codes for CASSLAGGIRNEQFF.

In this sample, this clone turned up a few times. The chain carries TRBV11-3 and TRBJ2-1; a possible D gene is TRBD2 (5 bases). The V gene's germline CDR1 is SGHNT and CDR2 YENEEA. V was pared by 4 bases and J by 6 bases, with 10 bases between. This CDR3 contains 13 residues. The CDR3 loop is CASSSNSVNEQFF. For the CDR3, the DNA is TGTGCCAGCAGCTCCAATAGCGTCAATGAGCAGTTCTTC.